This T cell receptor (beta chain) appears in the sequencing data of a study of shared clonotypes between healthy human individuals. Trimming cost V 2 bases and J 5 bases; bases outside gene matches: 7. Germline CDR1 ENHRY, CDR2 SYGVKD. This CDR3 contains 15 residues. The authors split each subset's genomic DNA evenly across several immunoSEQ plates. Original methodology: Filtering differed for immunoSEQ, which gave only junction sequences without quality scores. The protocol was immunoSEQ multiplex PCR, while the TCRdb copy is restricted to in-frame clones and leaves out a portion. The D gene and trimming were derived from the DNA, and the V and J assignments and clone size from that table. The sample consists of millions of clones, over 85% of them appearing once. Terminally differentiated effector memory CD45RA+ cells were excluded from the naive CD8 cells, which were CD45RO-negative and positively selected for CCR7.

Sequenced input: naive CD8+ T cells sorted from blood. The chain is built from TRBV10-3 and TRBJ2-7; 9 bases line up with TRBD2. The receptor's source is a man between 18 and 35 years old in good health. The CDR3 loop reads CAISEPASGKDEQYF. DNA of the CDR3: TGTGCCATCAGTGAGCCAGCTAGCGGGAAGGACGAGCAGTACTTC.